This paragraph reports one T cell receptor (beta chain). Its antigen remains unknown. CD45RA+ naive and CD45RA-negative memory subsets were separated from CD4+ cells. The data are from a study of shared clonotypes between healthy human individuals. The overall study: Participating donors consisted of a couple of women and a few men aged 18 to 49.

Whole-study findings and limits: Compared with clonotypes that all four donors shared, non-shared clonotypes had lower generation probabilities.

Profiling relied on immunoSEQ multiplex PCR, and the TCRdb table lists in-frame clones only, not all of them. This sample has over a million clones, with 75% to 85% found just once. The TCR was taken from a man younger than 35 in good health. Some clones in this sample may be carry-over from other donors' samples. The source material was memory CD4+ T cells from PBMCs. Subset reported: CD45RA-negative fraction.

CDR3 amino acids: CASRTRSYADTQYF. The CDR3, as DNA: TGCGCCAGCAGGACGAGGTCCTATGCAGATACGCAGTATTTT. The genes are TRBV5-1 and TRBJ2-3; D ambiguous. CDR3 size: 14 residues. Germline values: CDR1 SGHRS, CDR2 YFSETQ. V was cut by 5 bases and J by 4 bases, with 14 bases left in between.